This record looks at one T cell receptor beta chain sequence and its context. Its antigen remains unknown. The data derive from a study of T cell repertoires in cytomegalovirus infection. For the study at large: CMV epitopes in the study were HLA-C-restricted (recently identified) and HLA-B-restricted (well studied).

Study-wide results and limits: Frequencies of public TCR beta families were cumulated, and this identified carriers of CMV plus the relevant HLA.

V lost 3 bases to trimming and J lost 2 bases; unmatched junction nucleotides: 9. The CDR3 contains 16 residues. TCRdb re-derived calls from the reads in MiXCR, one entry per CDR3 protein. The table lists tens of thousands of distinct CDR3 sequences, about 24% of them singletons. This sequence originates from a human donor in good health (CMV status not recorded). Some clones in this sample may be carry-over from other donors' samples. The chain recombines TRBV12-3 or TRBV12-4 with TRBJ2-5, with 7 nucleotides matching TRBD2. Sequencing used CD8+ T cells from cultured PBMCs, obtained from culture after CMV antigen stimulation. DNA for the CDR3: TGTGCCAGCAGTTTTGTTCCGGGAGGACCGCAAGAGACCCAGTACTTC. Protein sequence: CASSFVPGGPQETQYF.